This T cell receptor beta chain stems from a study of Ad26.COV2.S vaccination and SARS-CoV-2 variants. This CDR3 is 19 amino acids long. CDR1 is SGDLS and CDR2 is YYNGEE in the germline V gene. The V end was cut by 3 bases, the J end by 4 bases, with 23 bases between. Study-wide results and caveats: Breadth measured for non-spike TCRs was similar across vaccine and placebo recipients.

The assay was immunoSEQ multiplex PCR, and TCRdb's table has in-frame clones only and misses some. This sample has 500,000 or so clones, with approximately 88% found just once. Stated treatment: around 19 received Ad26.COV2.S at low or high dose, single or two shots; 5 received placebo; per-sample allocation not given. Collection of samples fell on day 63 after the first vaccine or placebo injection. This person who donated was an adult of 18-55 years in Boston. The vaccine antigen was prefusion-stabilized Wuhan SARS-CoV-2 spike. With regard to this clone: Antigen: not known.

The receptor was isolated from a person between 18 and 65 years old who received the Ad26.COV2.S COVID-19 vaccine or a placebo. The source material was peripheral blood, sampled in a trial of Ad26.COV2.S vaccine versus placebo. The chain recombines TRBV9 with TRBJ2-6; perhaps TRBD1 as D (6 bases). The CDR3 loop reads CASSALPTGRLGGANVLTF. The CDR3 DNA is TGTGCCAGCAGCGCCTTACCGACAGGCCGGCTCGGCGGGGCCAACGTCCTGACTTTC. Combining the CDR3 with reference TRBV9 and TRBJ2-6 gives the whole variable domain DSGVTQTPKHLITATGQRVTLRCSPRSGDLSVYWYQQSLDQGLQFLIQYYNGEERAKGNILERFSAQQFPDLHSELNLSSLELGDSALYFCASSALPTGRLGGANVLTFGAGSRLTVL.